The T cell receptor beta chain described here comes from a study of blood T cells in healthy people across ages. Next came a second PCR, run for about 7 to 12 cycles, which used a sample-barcoded 5' primer along with a J-beta primer mix. Via MiXCR, TCRdb re-called the 5' RACE reads, giving one row per CDR3 protein. This table has around 1.5 million distinct CDR3 sequences, roughly 45% appearing once. Study findings and constraints: Roughly linearly, TCR beta diversity per million T cells fell as age increased.

CDR3 length equals 15 residues. The trim removed 4 bases at V and 5 bases at J, leaving 7 bases unmatched. With respect to this clonotype: Its antigen is currently unknown.

The V and J genes are TRBV12-3 or TRBV12-4 and TRBJ1-1; 10 nucleotides agree with TRBD1. The source of this sequence is a woman between 18 and 30 years old in good health. Sequencing used blood. The CDR3 sequence: CASSYTGQGRTEAFF. CDR3 nucleotides: TGTGCCAGCAGTTATACGGGACAGGGGAGGACTGAAGCTTTCTTT.